The rows below give T cell receptor beta chains drawn from one sample of a study of blood T cells in healthy people across ages. TCRdb processed the 5' RACE reads anew with MiXCR; each CDR3 protein has one entry. The sample includes about 680,000 distinct CDR3 sequences, about 52% of them seen just once. Sequencing was performed on blood. The receptors derive from a woman aged 60 to 75 in good health. Each CDR3 is given with its conserved first and last residue. A D gene is named only where the DNA matches it firmly. Clone size is stated in some rows and not others, as once, few, many or a class when expanded.

J gene	V gene	clone size	D gene	CDR3 DNA	CDR3 protein
TRBJ2-1	TRBV5-1	few	.	TGCGCCAGCAGCTTGGGCGGGGTAAGTTTCTACAATGAGCAGTTCTTC	CASSLGGVSFYNEQFF
TRBJ1-2	TRBV9	.	.	TGTGCCAGCAGCGTATTCAGGGGTGGCTACACCTTC	CASSVFRGGYTF
TRBJ1-2	TRBV20-1	.	.	TGCAGTGCTAGAGTCTTGGATCTCTATGGCTACACCTTC	CSARVLDLYGYTF
TRBJ2-7	TRBV3-1	.	.	TGTGCCAGCAGCCAAGGCTGGCGGGACTACGAGCAGTACTTC	CASSQGWRDYEQYF
TRBJ2-7	TRBV7-8	.	TRBD2	TGTGCCAGCAGCTACCGACTAGCGGGAGCCGACGAGCAGTACTTC	CASSYRLAGADEQYF
TRBJ2-3	TRBV2	once	TRBD2	TGTGCCAGCAGTGGAGCGGGAGGGCCCCGAGATACGCAGTATTTT	CASSGAGGPRDTQYF
TRBJ2-7	TRBV7-2	few	.	TGTGCCAGCACCCAGGGGAGAGAGCAGTACTTC	CASTQGREQYF
TRBJ2-5	TRBV20-1	.	TRBD1	TGCAGTGCGACAACTCCGGGACAGGGAATGGAGACCCAGTACTTC	CSATTPGQGMETQYF
TRBJ1-6	TRBV6-6	.	TRBD1	TGTGCCAGCAGTTGGGGAGGGGGCGTTAATTCACCCCTCCACTTT	CASSWGGGVNSPLHF
TRBJ2-5	TRBV27	.	TRBD2	TGTGCCAGCAGTTTATCTAGCGGGAGGGCCCAAGAGACCCAGTACTTC	CASSLSSGRAQETQYF
TRBJ2-1	TRBV20-1	.	.	TGCAGTGCTAGAGATCAGGGAAAGACCATGAATGAGCAGTTCTTC	CSARDQGKTMNEQFF
TRBJ2-3	TRBV20-1	few	.	TGCAGTGCTAGAGATTGGAAGGCATACACAGATACGCAGTATTTT	CSARDWKAYTDTQYF
TRBJ2-6	TRBV4-2	.	.	TGTGCCTGCAGCCTAAGAGACAGTTTCTCTGGGGCCAACGTCCTGACTTTC	CACSLRDSFSGANVLTF
TRBJ1-2	TRBV6-2/TRBV6-3	.	.	TGTGCCAGCACCTCAACAGGGACCTATGGCTACACCTTC	CASTSTGTYGYTF
TRBJ2-5	TRBV7-2	.	TRBD2	TGTGCCAGCAGCTTAAATAGCGGGAGTGGGCAAGAGACCCAGTACTTC	CASSLNSGSGQETQYF
TRBJ1-1	TRBV7-9	.	.	TGTGCCAGCAGCCCCCTTTGGGCCCCCTACACTGAAGCTTTCTTT	CASSPLWAPYTEAFF
TRBJ2-7	TRBV5-1	few	.	TGCGCCAGCAGCTCGGACGGGTCAAGCTCCTACGAGCAGTACTTC	CASSSDGSSSYEQYF
TRBJ2-1	TRBV20-1	few	TRBD2	TGCAGTGCTGGCCGACTAGCAAGCTCCTACAATGAGCAGTTCTTC	CSAGRLASSYNEQFF
TRBJ2-3	TRBV7-2	few	TRBD2	TGTGCCAGCAGCTTAGGACTAGCGGGAAGGTCAGATACGCAGTATTTT	CASSLGLAGRSDTQYF
TRBJ2-6	TRBV12-3/TRBV12-4	.	TRBD1	TGTGCCAGCAGGTACAGGGGGCGCGAGGTTGGGGCCAACGTCCTGACTTTC	CASRYRGREVGANVLTF
TRBJ2-1	TRBV6-2/TRBV6-3	once	TRBD2	TGTGCCAGCAGTTACTCCCTCCGGGACTACTCCTACAATGAGCAGTTCTTC	CASSYSLRDYSYNEQFF
TRBJ2-7	TRBV28	.	TRBD1	TGTGCCAGCAGTACCTTGTATCAGGGGGATGGTGATGCCCAGTACTTC	CASSTLYQGDGDAQYF